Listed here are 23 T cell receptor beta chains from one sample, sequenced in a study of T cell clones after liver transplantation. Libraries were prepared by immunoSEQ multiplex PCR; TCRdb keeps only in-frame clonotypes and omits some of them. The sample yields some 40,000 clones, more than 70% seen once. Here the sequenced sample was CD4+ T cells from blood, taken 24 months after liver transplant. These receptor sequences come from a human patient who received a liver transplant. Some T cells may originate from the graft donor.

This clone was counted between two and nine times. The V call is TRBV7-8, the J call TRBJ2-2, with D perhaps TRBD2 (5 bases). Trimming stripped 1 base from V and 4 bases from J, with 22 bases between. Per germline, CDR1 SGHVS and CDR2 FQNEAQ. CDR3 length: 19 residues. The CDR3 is CASSLVAKSRGWSTGELFF. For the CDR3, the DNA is TGTGCCAGCAGCTTAGTCGCCAAATCGAGAGGGTGGTCCACCGGGGAGCTGTTTTTT.

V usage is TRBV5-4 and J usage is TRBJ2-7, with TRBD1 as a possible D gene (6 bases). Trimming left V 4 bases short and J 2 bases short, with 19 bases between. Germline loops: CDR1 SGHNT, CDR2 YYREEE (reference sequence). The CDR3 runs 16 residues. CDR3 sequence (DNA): TGTGCCAGCAGCCAAGGATTACAGGGCGCGACCTACGAGCAGTACTTC. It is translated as CASSQGLQGATYEQYF.

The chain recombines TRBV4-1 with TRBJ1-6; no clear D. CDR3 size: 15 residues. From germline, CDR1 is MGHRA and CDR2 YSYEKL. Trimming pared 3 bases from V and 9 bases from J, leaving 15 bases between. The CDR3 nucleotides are TGCGCCAGCAGCCATCCGCCCGAAATGAGTTCACCCCTCCACTTT. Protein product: CASSHPPEMSSPLHF.

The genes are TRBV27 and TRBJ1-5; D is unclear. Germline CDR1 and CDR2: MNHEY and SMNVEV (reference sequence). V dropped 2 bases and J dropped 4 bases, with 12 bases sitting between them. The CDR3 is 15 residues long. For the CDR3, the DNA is TGTGCCAGCAGTTTAACCCCGGACGGAAATCAGCCCCAGCATTTT. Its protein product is CASSLTPDGNQPQHF.

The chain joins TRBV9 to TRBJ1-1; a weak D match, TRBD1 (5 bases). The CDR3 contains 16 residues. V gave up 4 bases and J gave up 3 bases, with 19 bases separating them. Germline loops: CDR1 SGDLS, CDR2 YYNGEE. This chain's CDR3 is CASSPARRAKDTEAFF. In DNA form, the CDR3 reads TGTGCCAGCAGCCCCGCTCGCAGGGCCAAGGACACTGAAGCTTTCTTT.

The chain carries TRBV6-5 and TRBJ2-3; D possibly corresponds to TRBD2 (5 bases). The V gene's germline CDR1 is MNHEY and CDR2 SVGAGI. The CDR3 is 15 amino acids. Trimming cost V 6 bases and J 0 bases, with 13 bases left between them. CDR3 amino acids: CASSGLGESTDTQYF. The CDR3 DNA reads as TGTGCCAGCAGCGGACTCGGGGAAAGCACAGATACGCAGTATTTT.

This CDR3 is CASRGIRVAGASTGTGELFF. CDR3 bases: TGTGCCAGTAGAGGAATAAGAGTAGCGGGAGCCTCCACTGGGACCGGGGAGCTGTTTTTT. V is TRBV19 and J is TRBJ2-2, with 9 positions matching TRBD2. The CDR3 is 20 amino acids. V dropped 6 bases and J dropped 5; count of bases not matched to a gene: 22. Per the germline V gene, CDR1 is LNHDA and CDR2 is SQIVND (reference sequence).

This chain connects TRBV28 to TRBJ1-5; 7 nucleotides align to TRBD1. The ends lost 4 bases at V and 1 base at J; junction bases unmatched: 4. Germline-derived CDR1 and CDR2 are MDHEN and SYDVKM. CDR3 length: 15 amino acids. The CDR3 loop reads CASSSPGQSNQPQHF. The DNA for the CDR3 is TGTGCCAGCAGTTCCCCGGGACAGAGCAATCAGCCCCAGCATTTT.

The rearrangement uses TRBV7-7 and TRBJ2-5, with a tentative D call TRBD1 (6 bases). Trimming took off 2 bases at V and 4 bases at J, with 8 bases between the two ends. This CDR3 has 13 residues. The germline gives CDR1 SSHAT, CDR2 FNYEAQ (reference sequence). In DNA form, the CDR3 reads TGTGCCAGCAGCTTACAACAGGGAGAGACCCAGTACTTC. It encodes CASSLQQGETQYF.

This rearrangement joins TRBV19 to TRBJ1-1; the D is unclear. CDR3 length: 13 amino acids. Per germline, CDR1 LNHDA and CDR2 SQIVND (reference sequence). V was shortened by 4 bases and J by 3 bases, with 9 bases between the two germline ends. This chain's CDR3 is CASSRTFDTEAFF. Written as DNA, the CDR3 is TGTGCCAGTAGTAGGACCTTTGACACTGAAGCTTTCTTT.

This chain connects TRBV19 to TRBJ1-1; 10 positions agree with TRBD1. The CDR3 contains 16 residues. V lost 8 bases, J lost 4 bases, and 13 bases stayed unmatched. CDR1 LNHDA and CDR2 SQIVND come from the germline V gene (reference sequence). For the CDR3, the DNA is TGTGCCAGTTTCCGGACAGGGGGATCTGGGTTCACTGAAGCTTTCTTT. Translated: CASFRTGGSGFTEAFF. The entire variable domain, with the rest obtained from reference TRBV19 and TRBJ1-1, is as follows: DGGITQSPKYLFRKEGQNVTLSCEQNLNHDAMYWYRQDPGQGLRLIYYSQIVNDFQKGDIAEGYSVSREKKESFPLTVTSAQKNPTAFYLCASFRTGGSGFTEAFFGQGTRLTVV.

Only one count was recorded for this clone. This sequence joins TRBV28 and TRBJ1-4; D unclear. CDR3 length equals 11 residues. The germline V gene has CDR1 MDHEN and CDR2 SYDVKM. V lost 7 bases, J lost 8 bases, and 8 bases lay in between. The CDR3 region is CASTAEEKLFF. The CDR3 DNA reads TGTGCCAGCACGGCGGAGGAAAAACTGTTTTTT.

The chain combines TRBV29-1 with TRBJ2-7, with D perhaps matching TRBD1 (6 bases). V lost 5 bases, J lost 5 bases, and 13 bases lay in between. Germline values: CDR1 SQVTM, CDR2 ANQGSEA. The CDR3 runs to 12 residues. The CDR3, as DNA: TGCAGCGTTAAACAGGGAGTAGACGAGCAGTACTTC. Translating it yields CSVKQGVDEQYF.

CDR3 sequence (DNA): TGTGCCAGCTCCCCCAGTAAGGGTAATGAAAAACTGTTTTTT. Its translation: CASSPSKGNEKLFF. The chain couples TRBV18 to TRBJ1-4; D call uncertain. Germline CDR1 KGHSH, CDR2 LQKENI. There are 14 residues in the CDR3. Between the trimmed V and J ends, which lost 6 bases and 4 bases, there was a span of 12 bases.

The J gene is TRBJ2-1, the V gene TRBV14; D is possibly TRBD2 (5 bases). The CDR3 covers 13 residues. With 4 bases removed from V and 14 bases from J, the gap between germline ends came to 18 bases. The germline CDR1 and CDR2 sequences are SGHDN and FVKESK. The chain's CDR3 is CASSRGSESRKFF. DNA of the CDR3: TGTGCCAGCAGCCGAGGGTCGGAGTCCCGAAAGTTCTTC.

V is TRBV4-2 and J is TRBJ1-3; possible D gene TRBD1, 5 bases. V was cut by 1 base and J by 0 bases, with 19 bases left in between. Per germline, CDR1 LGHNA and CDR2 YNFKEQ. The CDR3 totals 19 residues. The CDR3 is CASSQVVGPKFNSGNTIYF. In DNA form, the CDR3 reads TGTGCCAGCAGCCAAGTGGTGGGGCCCAAGTTTAACTCTGGAAACACCATATATTTT.

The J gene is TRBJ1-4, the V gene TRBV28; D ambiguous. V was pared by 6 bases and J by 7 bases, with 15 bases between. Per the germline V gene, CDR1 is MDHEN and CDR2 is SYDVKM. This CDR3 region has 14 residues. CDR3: CASRSGLNTEKLFF. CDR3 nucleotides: TGTGCCAGCAGGTCAGGACTGAATACTGAAAAACTGTTTTTT.

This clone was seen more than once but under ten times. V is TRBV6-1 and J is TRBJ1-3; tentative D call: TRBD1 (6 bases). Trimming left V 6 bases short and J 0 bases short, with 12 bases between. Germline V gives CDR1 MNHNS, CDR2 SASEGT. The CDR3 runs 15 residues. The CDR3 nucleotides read TGTGCCAGCAGCGGGACACCGCTCTCTGGAAACACCATATATTTT. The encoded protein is CASSGTPLSGNTIYF.

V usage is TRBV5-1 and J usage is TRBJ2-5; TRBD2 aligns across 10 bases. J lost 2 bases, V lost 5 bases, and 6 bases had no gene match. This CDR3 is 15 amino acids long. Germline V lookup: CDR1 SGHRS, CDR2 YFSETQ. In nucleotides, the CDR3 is TGCGCCAGCAGATTAGCGGGGGGAATTCAAGAGACCCAGTACTTC. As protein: CASRLAGGIQETQYF.

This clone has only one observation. CDR3 sequence reads: CASKEGLALSSYEQYF. The CDR3 nucleotides read TGTGCCAGCAAAGAAGGGCTAGCCCTTAGCTCCTACGAGCAGTACTTC. The chain recombines TRBV7-2 with TRBJ2-7; D perhaps matches TRBD2 (5 bases). In germline, CDR1 is SGHTA, CDR2 FQGNSA. CDR3 length: 16 amino acids. V was cut by 7 bases and J by 0 bases, with 19 bases left in between.

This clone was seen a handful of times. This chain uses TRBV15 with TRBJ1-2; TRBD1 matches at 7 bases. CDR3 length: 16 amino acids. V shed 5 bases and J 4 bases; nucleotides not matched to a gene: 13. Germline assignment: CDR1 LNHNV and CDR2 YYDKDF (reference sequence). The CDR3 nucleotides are TGTGCCACCAGCGACATACGCAACAGGGGCGGCTATGGCTACACCTTC. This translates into CATSDIRNRGGYGYTF.

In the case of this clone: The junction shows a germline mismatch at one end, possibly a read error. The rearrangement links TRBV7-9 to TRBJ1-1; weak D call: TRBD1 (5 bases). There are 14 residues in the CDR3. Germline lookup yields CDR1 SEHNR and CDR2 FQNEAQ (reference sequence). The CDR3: CASSLAGAGTEAFF. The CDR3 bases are TGTGCCAGCAGCCTAGCCGGGGCGGGGACTGAAGCTTTCTTT.

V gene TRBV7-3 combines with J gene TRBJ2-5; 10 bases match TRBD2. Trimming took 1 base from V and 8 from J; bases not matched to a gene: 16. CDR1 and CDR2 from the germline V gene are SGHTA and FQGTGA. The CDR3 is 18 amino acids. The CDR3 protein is CASSLRPSGSSDGGTQYF. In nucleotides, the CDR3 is TGTGCCAGCAGCTTAAGGCCTAGCGGGAGTTCGGATGGGGGCACCCAGTACTTC.